These 7 T cell receptor beta chains share one sample of origin, sequenced in a study of blood T cell repertoires in COVID-19. The table came from immunoSEQ multiplex PCR; TCRdb's copy has only in-frame clones and leaves some out. This table has about 63,000 clones, 74% appearing once. Sequenced input: peripheral blood. The receptor source for this set is a woman of 80 years or more with acute or convalescent COVID-19.

V gene TRBV15 combines with J gene TRBJ1-2; 9 bases map to TRBD1. The germline CDR1 and CDR2 sequences are LNHNV and YYDKDF (reference sequence). This CDR3 is 15 amino acids long. Trimming took 5 bases from V and 5 from J; bases not matched to a gene: 9. The CDR3 here is CATSPGQGAWYGYTF. In nucleotides, the CDR3 is TGTGCCACCAGCCCGGGACAGGGTGCGTGGTATGGCTACACCTTC. Full variable domain (missing parts from reference TRBV15 and TRBJ1-2): DAMVIQNPRYQVTQFGKPVTLSCSQTLNHNVMYWYQQKSSQAPKLLFHYYDKDFNNEADTPDNFQSRRPNTSFCFLDIRSPGLGDTAMYLCATSPGQGAWYGYTFGSGTRLTVV.

The J gene is TRBJ1-2, the V gene TRBV11-3; 8 bases align to TRBD1. Trimming took 5 bases from V and 8 from J; bases not matched to a gene: 7. Germline V gene data show CDR1 as SGHNT and CDR2 as YENEEA. The CDR3 loop spans 13 amino acids. The CDR3 nucleotides are TGTGCCAGCAGCCTGGACAGGGTCGGGGGCTACACCTTC. Translation: CASSLDRVGGYTF. Full variable domain (missing parts from reference TRBV11-3 and TRBJ1-2): EAGVVQSPRYKIIEKKQPVAFWCNPISGHNTLYWYLQNLGQGPELLIRYENEEAVDDSQLPKDRFSAERLKGVDSTLKIQPAELGDSAVYLCASSLDRVGGYTFGSGTRLTVV.

This chain connects TRBV14 to TRBJ1-1; D gene ambiguous. CDR1 and CDR2 from the germline V gene are SGHDN and FVKESK. The CDR3 has 13 residues. Trimming shortened V by 2 bases and J by 3 bases, and 7 bases separated the two germline ends. CDR3 nucleotide sequence: TGTGCCAGCAGCCAATCTTCGGACACTGAAGCTTTCTTT. Encoded protein: CASSQSSDTEAFF.

This chain connects TRBV19 to TRBJ2-5; 10 nucleotides agree with TRBD2. Per the germline V gene, CDR1 is LNHDA and CDR2 is SQIVND (reference sequence). With V trimmed by 4 bases and J by 2 bases, 7 bases remained unmatched. The CDR3 consists of 16 residues. As DNA, the CDR3 is TGTGCCAGTAGTACAGAACTAGCGGGAAATCAAGAGACCCAGTACTTC. Its protein is CASSTELAGNQETQYF. The complete variable domain, with remaining parts taken from reference TRBV19 and TRBJ2-5, reads DGGITQSPKYLFRKEGQNVTLSCEQNLNHDAMYWYRQDPGQGLRLIYYSQIVNDFQKGDIAEGYSVSREKKESFPLTVTSAQKNPTAFYLCASSTELAGNQETQYFGPGTRLLVL.

The sample holds a few counts of this clone. The chain joins TRBV28 to TRBJ2-7, with 12 bases matching TRBD1. This CDR3 has 12 amino acids. The germline V gene encodes CDR1 MDHEN and CDR2 SYDVKM. Unmatched junction bases numbered 2, after V lost 8 bases and J lost 6 bases. CDR3 sequence reads: CASGTGGLEQYF. In nucleotides, the CDR3 is TGTGCCAGCGGGACAGGGGGCCTCGAGCAGTACTTC.

This clone has a handful of counts. The genes are TRBV18 and TRBJ1-6, with 8 bases lining up with TRBD1. The junction had 6 bases not matched to a gene; V was cut back by 4 bases and J by 7 bases. The CDR3 contains 15 residues. Germline V gene data show CDR1 as KGHSH and CDR2 as LQKENI. In nucleotides, the CDR3 is TGTGCCAGCTCACTAGGGACAGGAGGGAATTCACCCCTCCACTTT. Amino acid sequence: CASSLGTGGNSPLHF.

V is TRBV7-6 and J is TRBJ2-7; TRBD2 agrees at 13 bases. CDR3 size: 15 residues. Trimming took 4 bases from V and 6 from J; bases not matched to a gene: 6. Per the germline V gene, CDR1 is SGHVS and CDR2 is FNYEAQ. The CDR3 sequence: CASSSGLAGIREQYF. CDR3 DNA sequence: TGTGCCAGCAGCTCGGGACTAGCGGGAATCCGCGAGCAGTACTTC.